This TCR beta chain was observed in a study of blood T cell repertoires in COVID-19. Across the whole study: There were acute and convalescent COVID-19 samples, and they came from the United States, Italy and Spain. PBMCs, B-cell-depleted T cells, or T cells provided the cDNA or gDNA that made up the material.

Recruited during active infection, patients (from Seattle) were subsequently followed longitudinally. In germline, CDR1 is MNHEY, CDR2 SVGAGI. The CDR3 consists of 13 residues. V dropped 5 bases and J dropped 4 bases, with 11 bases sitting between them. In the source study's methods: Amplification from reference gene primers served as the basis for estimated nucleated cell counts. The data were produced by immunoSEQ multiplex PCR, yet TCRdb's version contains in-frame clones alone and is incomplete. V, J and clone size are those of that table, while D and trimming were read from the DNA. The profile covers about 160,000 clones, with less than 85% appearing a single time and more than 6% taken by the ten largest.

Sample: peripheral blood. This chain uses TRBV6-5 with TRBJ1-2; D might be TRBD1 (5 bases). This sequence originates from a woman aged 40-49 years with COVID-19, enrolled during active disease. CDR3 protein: CASSKTDLYGYTF. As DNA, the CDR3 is TGTGCCAGCAGTAAGACAGATCTCTATGGCTACACCTTC.